This T cell receptor beta chain was retrieved from a study of blood T cell repertoires in COVID-19. Background on the study: Italy, Spain and the United States were the sources of the convalescent and acute COVID-19 samples. In each case, the material was cDNA or gDNA derived from T cells, B-cell-depleted T cells, or PBMCs.

Authors' data handling: It was from reference gene primer amplification that nucleated cell counts were estimated. Only in-frame clones appear in the TCRdb table, and some are missing; sequencing was by immunoSEQ multiplex PCR. D and trimming were read from the DNA, whereas the V and J calls and clone size are those reported in that table. The data hold 40,000 to 60,000 clones, with around 85% observed a single time. CDR1 is LGHDT, CDR2 YNNKEL, per germline (reference sequence). The V end was cut by 1 base, the J end by 15 bases, with 19 bases between. The CDR3 has 14 residues. Input material: peripheral blood. The sequence was collected from a middle-aged man with active COVID-19. The chain recombines TRBV3-1 (or the pseudogene TRBV3-2) with TRBJ2-1; TRBD2 might be the D (6 bases). The CDR3 sequence is CASSQGPGLSVGFF. CDR3 sequence (DNA): TGTGCCAGCAGCCAAGGACCGGGACTCTCGGTCGGGTTCTTC.